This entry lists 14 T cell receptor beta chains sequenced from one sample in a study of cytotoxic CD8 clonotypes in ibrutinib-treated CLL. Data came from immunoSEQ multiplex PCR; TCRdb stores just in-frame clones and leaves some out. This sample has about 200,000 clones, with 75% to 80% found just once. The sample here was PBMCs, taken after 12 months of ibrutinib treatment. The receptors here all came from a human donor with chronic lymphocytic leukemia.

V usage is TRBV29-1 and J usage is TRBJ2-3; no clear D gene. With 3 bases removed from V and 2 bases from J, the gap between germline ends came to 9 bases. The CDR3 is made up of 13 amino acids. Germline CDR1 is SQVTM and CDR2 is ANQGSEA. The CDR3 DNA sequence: TGCAGCGTTGATCGGATAGTCACAGATACGCAGTATTTT. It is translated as CSVDRIVTDTQYF.

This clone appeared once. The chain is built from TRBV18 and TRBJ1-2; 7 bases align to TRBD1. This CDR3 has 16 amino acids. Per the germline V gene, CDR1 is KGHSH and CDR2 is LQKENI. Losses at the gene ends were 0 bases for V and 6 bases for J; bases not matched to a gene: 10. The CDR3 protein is CASSPPTTGREDGYTF. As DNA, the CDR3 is TGTGCCAGCTCACCACCGACGACAGGGAGGGAAGATGGCTACACCTTC.

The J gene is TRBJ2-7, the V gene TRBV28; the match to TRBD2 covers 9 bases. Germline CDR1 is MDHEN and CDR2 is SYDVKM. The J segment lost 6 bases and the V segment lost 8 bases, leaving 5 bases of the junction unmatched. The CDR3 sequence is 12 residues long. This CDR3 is CASSGLAGEQYF. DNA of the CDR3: TGTGCCAGCTCGGGACTAGCCGGCGAGCAGTACTTC.

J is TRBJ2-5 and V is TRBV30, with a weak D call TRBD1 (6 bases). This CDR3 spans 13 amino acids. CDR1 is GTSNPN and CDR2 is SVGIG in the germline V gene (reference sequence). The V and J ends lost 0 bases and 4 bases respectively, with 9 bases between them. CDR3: CAWSVLQGETQYF. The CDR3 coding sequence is TGTGCCTGGAGTGTACTACAGGGAGAGACCCAGTACTTC.

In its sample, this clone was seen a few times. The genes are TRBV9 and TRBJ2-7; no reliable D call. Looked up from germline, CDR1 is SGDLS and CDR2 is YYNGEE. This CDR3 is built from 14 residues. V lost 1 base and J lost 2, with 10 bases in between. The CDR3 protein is CASSVSAGTYEQYF. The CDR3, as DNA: TGTGCCAGCAGCGTATCAGCCGGCACCTACGAGCAGTACTTC. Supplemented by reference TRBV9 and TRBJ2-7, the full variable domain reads DSGVTQTPKHLITATGQRVTLRCSPRSGDLSVYWYQQSLDQGLQFLIQYYNGEERAKGNILERFSAQQFPDLHSELNLSSLELGDSALYFCASSVSAGTYEQYFGPGTRLTVT.

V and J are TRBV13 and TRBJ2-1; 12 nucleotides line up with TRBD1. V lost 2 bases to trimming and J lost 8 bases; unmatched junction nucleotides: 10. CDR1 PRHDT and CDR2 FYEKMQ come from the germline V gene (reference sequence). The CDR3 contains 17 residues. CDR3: CASSLFDGDRGLDEQFF. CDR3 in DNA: TGTGCCAGCAGCTTATTCGATGGGGACAGGGGGCTCGATGAGCAGTTCTTC.

The DNA of the CDR3 is TGTGCCACCAGCATCGGGGGTCTAGTTGTGAATGAGCAGTTCTTC. Translated: CATSIGGLVVNEQFF. The chain links TRBV15 to TRBJ2-1; weak D call: TRBD2 (6 bases). CDR3 length: 15 residues. Germline V CDR1 and CDR2: LNHNV, YYDKDF (reference sequence). The germline V and J ends were trimmed by 4 bases and 7 bases, with 17 bases remaining between them.

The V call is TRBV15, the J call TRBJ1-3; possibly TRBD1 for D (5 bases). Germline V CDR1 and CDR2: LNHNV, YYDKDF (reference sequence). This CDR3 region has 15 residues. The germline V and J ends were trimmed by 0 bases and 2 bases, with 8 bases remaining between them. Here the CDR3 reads CATSRDRGAGNTIYF. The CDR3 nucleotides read TGTGCCACCAGCAGAGATCGGGGGGCTGGAAACACCATATATTTT.

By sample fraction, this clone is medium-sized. Here the CDR3 DNA reads TGTGCCAGCAGTAGTCGGGGGGGAATTTGGCAGCCCCAGCATTTT. Amino acids: CASSSRGGIWQPQHF. The chain employs TRBV28 and TRBJ1-5; TRBD1 is a possible D gene (5 bases). The germline CDR1 and CDR2 sequences are MDHEN and SYDVKM. The CDR3 is 15 amino acids. With 5 bases removed from V and 7 bases from J, the gap between germline ends came to 18 bases.

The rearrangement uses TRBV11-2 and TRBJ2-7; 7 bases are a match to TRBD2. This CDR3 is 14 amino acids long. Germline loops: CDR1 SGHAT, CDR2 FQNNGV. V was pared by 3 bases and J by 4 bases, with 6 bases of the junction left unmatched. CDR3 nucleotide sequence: TGTGCCAGCAGCTTTCCCATGGGGGGGTACGAGCAGTACTTC. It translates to CASSFPMGGYEQYF. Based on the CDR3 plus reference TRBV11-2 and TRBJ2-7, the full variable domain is EAGVAQSPRYKIIEKRQSVAFWCNPISGHATLYWYQQILGQGPKLLIQFQNNGVVDDSQLPKDRFSAERLKGVDSTLKIQPAKLEDSAVYLCASSFPMGGYEQYFGPGTRLTVT.

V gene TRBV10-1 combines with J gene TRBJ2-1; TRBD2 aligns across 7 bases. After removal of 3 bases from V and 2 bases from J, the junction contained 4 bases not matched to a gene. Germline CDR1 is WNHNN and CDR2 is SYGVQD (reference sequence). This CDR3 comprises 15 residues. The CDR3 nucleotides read TGCGCCAGCAGTGAAACGGGGGGACCCTACAATGAGCAGTTCTTC. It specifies CASSETGGPYNEQFF.

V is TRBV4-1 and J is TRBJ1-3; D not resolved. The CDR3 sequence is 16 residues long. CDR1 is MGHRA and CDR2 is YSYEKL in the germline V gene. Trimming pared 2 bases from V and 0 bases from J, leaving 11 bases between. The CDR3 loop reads CASSQFRVNSGNTIYF. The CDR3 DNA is TGCGCCAGCAGCCAATTCCGCGTGAACTCTGGAAACACCATATATTTT.

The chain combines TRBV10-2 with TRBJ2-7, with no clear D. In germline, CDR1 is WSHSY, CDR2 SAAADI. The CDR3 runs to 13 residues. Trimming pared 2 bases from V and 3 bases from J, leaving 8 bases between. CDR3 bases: TGCGCCAGCAGTGAGGGGGTGAACTACGAGCAGTACTTC. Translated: CASSEGVNYEQYF.

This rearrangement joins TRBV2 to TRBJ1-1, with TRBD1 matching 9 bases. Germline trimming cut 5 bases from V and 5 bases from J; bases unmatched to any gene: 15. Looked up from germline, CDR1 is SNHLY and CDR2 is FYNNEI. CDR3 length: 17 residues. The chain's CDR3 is CASSRSQGAASGTEAFF. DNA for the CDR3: TGTGCCAGCAGTCGATCACAGGGGGCTGCTTCGGGAACTGAAGCTTTCTTT.